The 29 T cell receptor beta chains in this list originate from one sample, sequenced in a study of shared clonotypes between healthy human individuals. Naive CD8 cells lacked CD45RO, underwent positive selection for CCR7 and left out terminally differentiated effector memory CD45RA+ cells. Profiled with immunoSEQ multiplex PCR; TCRdb holds only in-frame clones, not every one. The repertoire holds 1.5 million to 2.5 million clones, with about 95% as singletons. Sequencing was done on a sample of naive CD8+ T cells sorted from blood. Source of these receptors: a man aged 18 to 29 in good health.

The gene calls are TRBV6-5 and TRBJ1-2; D is unclear. The CDR3 totals 13 residues. Germline assignment: CDR1 MNHEY and CDR2 SVGAGI. V lost 2 bases and J lost 8, with 12 bases in between. The CDR3 loop is CASSYDTGNGYTF. The CDR3 DNA is TGTGCCAGCAGTTACGACACCGGGAACGGCTACACCTTC.

The chain combines TRBV6-5 with TRBJ2-7; TRBD2 might be the D (5 bases). The V and J ends lost 4 bases and 3 bases respectively, with 10 bases between them. Per germline, CDR1 MNHEY and CDR2 SVGAGI. The CDR3 length is 13 residues. This CDR3 reads CASSSSSIYEQYF. The CDR3 DNA reads as TGTGCCAGCAGTTCTAGCAGTATCTACGAGCAGTACTTC.

In its sample, this clone was seen once. The gene calls are TRBV13 and TRBJ2-2; D may be TRBD1 or TRBD2 (6 bases each). CDR1 is PRHDT and CDR2 is FYEKMQ in the germline V gene (reference sequence). There are 17 residues in the CDR3. Trimming cost V 7 bases and J 2 bases, with 20 bases left between them. CDR3 sequence: CASIKLGGGPNTGELFF. The CDR3 DNA reads as TGTGCCAGCATCAAACTCGGGGGCGGGCCTAACACCGGGGAGCTGTTTTTT.

The chain uses TRBV21-1 and TRBJ1-4; the table's D call, TRBD1, has no DNA check behind it. TRBV21-1 is termed a pseudogene. The CDR3 sequence is 15 residues long. The CDR3 DNA reads TGTGCCAGCAGCAAGACCGGGACAGGGGTTGAAAAACTGTTTTTT. Amino acid sequence: CASSKTGTGVEKLFF.

This clone has more than one count but fewer than ten. This chain uses TRBV6-1 with TRBJ2-2; tentative D call: TRBD1 (6 bases). This CDR3 is 14 amino acids long. V lost 4 bases and J 6 bases, leaving 12 bases between the germline ends. Germline V gene lookup returns CDR1 MNHNS and CDR2 SASEGT. CDR3: CASSVGQLAGELFF. As DNA, the CDR3 is TGTGCCAGCAGTGTTGGACAGCTGGCCGGGGAGCTGTTTTTT.

This chain uses TRBV27 with TRBJ2-7; TRBD2 matches at 15 bases. V was pared by 2 bases and J by 2 bases, with 7 bases of the junction left unmatched. The CDR3 contains 18 residues. Germline V CDR1 and CDR2: MNHEY, SMNVEV (reference sequence). This chain's CDR3 is CASSLRGTSGGPAYEQYF. Here the CDR3 DNA reads TGTGCCAGCAGTTTAAGAGGGACTAGCGGGGGGCCCGCCTACGAGCAGTACTTC.

The chain combines TRBV10-1 with TRBJ2-7; D unclear. The CDR3 length is 13 residues. Per the germline V gene, CDR1 is WNHNN and CDR2 is SYGVQD (reference sequence). The germline V and J ends were trimmed by 2 bases and 2 bases, with 7 bases remaining between them. The DNA of the CDR3 is TGCGCCAGCAGTGAGGCAAATCCCTACGAGCAGTACTTC. Residues: CASSEANPYEQYF.

The chain joins TRBV5-6 to TRBJ2-2; no clear D. Trimming removed 2 bases from V and 7 bases from J, with 6 bases in between. The CDR3 loop spans 12 amino acids. Germline V CDR1 and CDR2: SGHDT, YYEEEE. CDR3 protein: CASSFWDGELFF. The CDR3 DNA reads TGTGCCAGCAGCTTCTGGGACGGGGAGCTGTTTTTT.

This clone was detected only once. At the DNA level, this CDR3 is encoded by other sequences in the same sample as well. The chain employs TRBV30 and TRBJ2-3; unclear D gene. V lost 0 bases to trimming and J lost 6 bases, with 13 bases between them. This CDR3 has 14 residues. Germline CDR1 is GTSNPN and CDR2 is SVGIG (reference sequence). This CDR3 is CAWSVLAGQDTQYF. In nucleotides, the CDR3 is TGTGCCTGGAGTGTACTCGCAGGTCAGGATACGCAGTATTTT. The full variable domain, with the rest looked up from reference TRBV30 and TRBJ2-3, is SQTIHQWPATLVQPVGSPLSLECTVEGTSNPNLYWYRQAAGRGLQLLFYSVGIGQISSEVPQNLSASRPQDRQFILSSKKLLLSDSGFYLCAWSVLAGQDTQYFGPGTRLTVL.

This sequence joins TRBV2 and TRBJ2-7; 10 bases match TRBD1. V gave up 10 bases and J gave up 1 base; unmatched junction bases: 4. The V gene's germline CDR1 is SNHLY and CDR2 FYNNEI. This CDR3 spans 13 amino acids. The DNA for the CDR3 is TGTGCCACTGGGACAGGGGATTCCTACGAGCAGTACTTC. Translated, it gives CATGTGDSYEQYF.

The chain carries TRBV10-2 and TRBJ2-1; 10 positions match TRBD2. The CDR3 is made up of 15 amino acids. Germline CDR1 is WSHSY and CDR2 is SAAADI. Trimming took 7 bases from V and 2 from J; bases not matched to a gene: 5. CDR3 DNA sequence: TGCGCCAGCATTCCTAGCGGGAGTGCCTACAATGAGCAGTTCTTC. It yields the protein CASIPSGSAYNEQFF.

This chain joins TRBV23-1 and TRBJ2-3; 12 positions agree with TRBD1. TRBV23-1 is known as an ORF, though its function is uncertain. The CDR3 is 15 residues long. Losses at the gene ends were 5 bases for V and 6 bases for J; bases not matched to a gene: 6. The CDR3, as DNA: TGCGCCAGCAGTTACGGGACAGGGGGCTCTGATACGCAGTATTTT. Protein product: CASSYGTGGSDTQYF.

The genes are TRBV4-2 and TRBJ2-2, with 7 bases matching TRBD1. This CDR3 is built from 15 residues. Trimming cost V 4 bases and J 3 bases; bases outside gene matches: 5. Germline CDR1 LGHNA, CDR2 YNFKEQ. CDR3 nucleotide sequence: TGTGCCAGCAGCCTCAGGACAGGATACACCGGGGAGCTGTTTTTT. This encodes CASSLRTGYTGELFF.

V is TRBV19 and J is TRBJ2-7, with D possibly TRBD2 on 6 matching bases. The CDR3 runs to 14 residues. The V and J ends lost 1 base and 7 bases respectively, with 14 bases between them. Germline V gene sequence: CDR1 LNHDA, CDR2 SQIVND (reference sequence). The CDR3 coding sequence is TGTGCCAGTAGTATAGGTGTTCTGGCGGGAGAGCAGTACTTC. Its protein is CASSIGVLAGEQYF.

This clone came up once. The genes are TRBV2 and TRBJ2-7; D is perhaps TRBD1 (5 bases). The CDR3 covers 14 residues. Germline loops: CDR1 SNHLY, CDR2 FYNNEI. V lost 6 bases and J lost 4, with 16 bases in between. The CDR3, as DNA: TGTGCCAGCAGCGCAGGGTGGGTCACATACGAGCAGTACTTC. It codes for CASSAGWVTYEQYF.

The chain carries TRBV9 and TRBJ2-3; D possibly corresponds to TRBD2 (6 bases). The length of the CDR3 is 15 residues. Deletions cut 0 bases from V and 5 bases from J, with 13 bases between. Germline CDR1 is SGDLS and CDR2 is YYNGEE. The CDR3 protein is CASSVEGGTGDTQYF. DNA for the CDR3: TGTGCCAGCAGCGTAGAAGGCGGGACGGGAGATACGCAGTATTTT.

The V and J genes are TRBV2 and TRBJ2-7; 9 nucleotides align to TRBD2. With V trimmed by 3 bases and J by 0 bases, 3 bases remained unmatched. The CDR3 is 15 amino acids. The germline V gene has CDR1 SNHLY and CDR2 FYNNEI. In nucleotides, the CDR3 is TGTGCCAGCAGTGATTTAGCGGGAGCCTCCTACGAGCAGTACTTC. This gives the protein CASSDLAGASYEQYF.

V is TRBV4-1 and J is TRBJ2-3; tentatively, D is TRBD1 (6 bases). Germline V gene sequence: CDR1 MGHRA, CDR2 YSYEKL. The CDR3 loop spans 16 amino acids. V lost 0 bases to trimming and J lost 0 bases, with 10 bases between them. CDR3 loop: CASSQDGQGSTDTQYF. The CDR3 nucleotides read TGCGCCAGCAGCCAAGATGGGCAGGGGAGCACAGATACGCAGTATTTT.

The rearrangement joins TRBV25-1 to TRBJ1-6; a possible D gene is TRBD1 (5 bases). The CDR3 contains 14 residues. Germline assignment: CDR1 MGHDK and CDR2 SYGVNS. V lost 6 bases to trimming and J lost 4 bases, with 10 bases between them. The DNA of the CDR3 is TGTGCCAGCAGCGCCCAGGGTTATAATTCACCCCTCCACTTT. Amino acid sequence: CASSAQGYNSPLHF. The full variable domain, in which reference TRBV25-1 and TRBJ1-6 provide the parts outside the CDR3, is EADIYQTPRYLVIGTGKKITLECSQTMGHDKMYWYQQDPGMELHLIHYSYGVNSTEKGDLSSESTVSRIRTEHFPLTLESARPSHTSQYLCASSAQGYNSPLHFGNGTRLTVT.

The J gene is TRBJ2-2, the V gene TRBV7-6; 8 nucleotides align to TRBD1. The V segment lost 0 bases and the J segment 7 bases; nucleotides outside the gene matches: 7. The CDR3 is 16 residues long. Germline CDR1 SGHVS, CDR2 FNYEAQ. The CDR3: CASSLARGQGVGELFF. DNA for the CDR3: TGTGCCAGCAGCTTAGCGCGCGGACAGGGAGTCGGGGAGCTGTTTTTT. Combining the CDR3 with reference TRBV7-6 and TRBJ2-2 gives the whole variable domain GAGVSQSPRYKVTKRGQDVALRCDPISGHVSLYWYRQALGQGPEFLTYFNYEAQQDKSGLPNDRFSAERPEGSISTLTIQRTEQRDSAMYRCASSLARGQGVGELFFGEGSRLTVL.

The gene calls are TRBV9 and TRBJ1-4, with D possibly TRBD1 on 5 matching bases. This CDR3 spans 20 amino acids. CDR1 SGDLS and CDR2 YYNGEE come from the germline V gene. V lost 0 bases, J lost 2 bases, and 23 bases lay in between. CDR3 sequence reads: CASSVEAPGTEILTNEKLFF. CDR3 DNA: TGTGCCAGCAGCGTAGAAGCCCCCGGGACCGAAATCCTTACTAATGAAAAACTGTTTTTT.

As concerns this clone: The same CDR3 is also encoded by other DNA sequences in this sample. The chain joins TRBV6-5 to TRBJ2-7, with TRBD1 identical over 7 bases. The CDR3 covers 14 residues. Trimming removed 4 bases from V and 2 bases from J; junction bases left unmatched: 5. Germline CDR1 and CDR2: MNHEY and SVGAGI. CDR3 residues: CASSFSGGPYEQYF. The CDR3 DNA is TGTGCCAGCAGTTTCTCAGGGGGACCCTACGAGCAGTACTTC.

This chain links TRBV9 with TRBJ2-7, with TRBD1 matching over 9 bases. The CDR3 is 15 residues long. Germline trimming cut 4 bases from V and 5 bases from J; bases unmatched to any gene: 10. From germline, CDR1 is SGDLS and CDR2 YYNGEE. The CDR3 is CASSTEGTGPHEQYF. The CDR3, as DNA: TGTGCCAGCAGCACCGAGGGGACAGGGCCCCACGAGCAGTACTTC.

The rearrangement uses TRBV9 and TRBJ2-3; 12 nucleotides agree with TRBD2. Germline values: CDR1 SGDLS, CDR2 YYNGEE. The CDR3 consists of 15 residues. The ends lost 3 bases at V and 2 bases at J; junction bases unmatched: 1. CDR3 in DNA: TGTGCCAGCAGCGCTAGCGGGGGGGCCACAGATACGCAGTATTTT. Encoded protein: CASSASGGATDTQYF.

DNA for the CDR3: TGTGCCAGCACGGGGCGAGGGGGTTCAAGCACAGATACGCAGTATTTT. Translating gives CASTGRGGSSTDTQYF. This rearrangement joins TRBV2 to TRBJ2-3; a possible D gene is TRBD1 (6 bases). The germline gives CDR1 SNHLY, CDR2 FYNNEI. The CDR3 spans 16 residues. Trimming took off 7 bases at V and 0 bases at J, with 17 bases between the two ends.

The rearrangement joins TRBV7-9 to TRBJ1-2; the D gene is possibly TRBD1 (6 bases). V was cut by 4 bases and J by 4 bases, with 10 bases left in between. Germline loops: CDR1 SEHNR, CDR2 FQNEAQ (reference sequence). The CDR3 totals 13 residues. The chain's CDR3 is CASSSDSLYGYTF. The DNA of the CDR3 is TGTGCCAGCAGCTCGGACAGCCTCTATGGCTACACCTTC.

CDR3 in amino acids: CASSGLQVANYGYTF. The CDR3 DNA is TGTGCCAGCAGTGGATTACAGGTAGCTAACTATGGCTACACCTTC. The chain has TRBV27 and TRBJ1-2; a possible D gene is TRBD1 (5 bases). Trimming shortened V by 5 bases and J by 0 bases, and 13 bases separated the two germline ends. This CDR3 comprises 15 residues. CDR1 is MNHEY, CDR2 SMNVEV, per germline (reference sequence).

V and J are TRBV7-3 and TRBJ1-1, with D tentatively TRBD1 (5 bases). CDR3 length equals 15 residues. V was trimmed by 5 bases and J by 1 base, leaving 14 bases between them. Germline V gene sequence: CDR1 SGHTA, CDR2 FQGTGA. This CDR3 reads CASSLAQVSNTEAFF. For the CDR3, the DNA is TGTGCCAGCAGCCTAGCACAGGTTTCGAACACTGAAGCTTTCTTT. The full variable domain, in which reference TRBV7-3 and TRBJ1-1 provide the parts outside the CDR3, is GAGVSQTPSNKVTEKGKYVELRCDPISGHTALYWYRQSLGQGPEFLIYFQGTGAADDSGLPNDRFFAVRPEGSVSTLKIQRTERGDSAVYLCASSLAQVSNTEAFFGQGTRLTVV.

This clone was counted a single time. V gene TRBV29-1 combines with J gene TRBJ2-2; unclear D gene. CDR1 SQVTM and CDR2 ANQGSEA come from the germline V gene. With 6 bases removed from V and 3 bases from J, the gap between germline ends came to 23 bases. This CDR3 is 17 amino acids long. CDR3 in amino acids: CSVPGLGKGEDTGELFF. The DNA for the CDR3 is TGCAGCGTCCCGGGCCTAGGGAAGGGTGAGGACACCGGGGAGCTGTTTTTT.